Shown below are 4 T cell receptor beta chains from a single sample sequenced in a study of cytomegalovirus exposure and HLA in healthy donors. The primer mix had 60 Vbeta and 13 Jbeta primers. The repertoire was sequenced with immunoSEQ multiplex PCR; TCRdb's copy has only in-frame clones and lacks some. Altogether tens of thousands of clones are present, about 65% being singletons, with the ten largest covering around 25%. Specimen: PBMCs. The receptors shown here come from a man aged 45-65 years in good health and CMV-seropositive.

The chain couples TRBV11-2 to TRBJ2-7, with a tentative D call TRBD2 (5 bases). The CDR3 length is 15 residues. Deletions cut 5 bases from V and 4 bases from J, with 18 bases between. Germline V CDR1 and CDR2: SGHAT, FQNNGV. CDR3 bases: TGTGCCAGCAGCCCTTGGCAAGGGAGTGTTTACGAGCAGTACTTC. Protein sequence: CASSPWQGSVYEQYF.

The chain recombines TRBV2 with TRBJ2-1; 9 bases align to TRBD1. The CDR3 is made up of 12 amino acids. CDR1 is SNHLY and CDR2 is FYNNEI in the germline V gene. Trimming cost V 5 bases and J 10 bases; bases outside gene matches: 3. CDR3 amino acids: CASSTDRGEQFF. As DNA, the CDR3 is TGTGCCAGCAGTACTGACAGGGGGGAGCAGTTCTTC.

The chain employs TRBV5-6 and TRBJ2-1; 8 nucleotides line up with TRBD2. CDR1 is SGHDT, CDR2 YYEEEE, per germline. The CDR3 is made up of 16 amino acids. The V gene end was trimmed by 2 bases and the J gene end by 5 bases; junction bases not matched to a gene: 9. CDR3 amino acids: CASSLEAGTRHNEQFF. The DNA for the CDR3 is TGTGCCAGCAGCTTAGAGGCGGGGACTAGACACAATGAGCAGTTCTTC.

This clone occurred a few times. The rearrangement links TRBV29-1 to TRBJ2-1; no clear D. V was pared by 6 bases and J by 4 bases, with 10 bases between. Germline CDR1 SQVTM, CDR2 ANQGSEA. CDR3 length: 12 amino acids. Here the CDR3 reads CSVETQYNEQFF. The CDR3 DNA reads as TGCAGCGTAGAGACACAATACAATGAGCAGTTCTTC.